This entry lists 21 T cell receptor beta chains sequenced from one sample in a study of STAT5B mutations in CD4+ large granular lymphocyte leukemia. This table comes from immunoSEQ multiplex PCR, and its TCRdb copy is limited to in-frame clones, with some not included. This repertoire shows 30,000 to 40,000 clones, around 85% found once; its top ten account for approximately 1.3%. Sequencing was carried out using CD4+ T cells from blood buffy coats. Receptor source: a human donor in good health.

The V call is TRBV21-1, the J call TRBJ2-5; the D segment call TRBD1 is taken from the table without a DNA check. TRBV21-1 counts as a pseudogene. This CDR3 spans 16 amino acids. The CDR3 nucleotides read TGTGCCAGCAGCAAAGAGGGGACAGGGAAGGAAGAGACCCAGTACTTC. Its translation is CASSKEGTGKEETQYF.

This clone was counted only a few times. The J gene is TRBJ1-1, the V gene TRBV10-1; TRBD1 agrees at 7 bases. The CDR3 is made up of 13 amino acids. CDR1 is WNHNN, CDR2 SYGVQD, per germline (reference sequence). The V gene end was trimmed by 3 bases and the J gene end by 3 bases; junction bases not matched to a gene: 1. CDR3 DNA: TGCGCCAGCAGTGAAGGGGGCGACACTGAAGCTTTCTTT. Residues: CASSEGGDTEAFF.

CDR3 bases: TGTGCCAGCAGGGTAGATATCTCCTACGAGCAGTACTTC. It translates to CASRVDISYEQYF. The chain recombines TRBV2 with TRBJ2-7; no reliable D call. CDR3 size: 13 residues. V shed 6 bases and J shed 0 bases, with 9 bases lying between them. CDR1 and CDR2 from the germline V gene are SNHLY and FYNNEI.

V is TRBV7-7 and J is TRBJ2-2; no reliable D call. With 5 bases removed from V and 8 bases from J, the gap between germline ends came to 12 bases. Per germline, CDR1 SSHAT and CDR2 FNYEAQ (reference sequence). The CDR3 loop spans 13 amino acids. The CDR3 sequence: CASSPLSLGELFF. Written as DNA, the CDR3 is TGTGCCAGCAGCCCTCTTAGTTTGGGGGAGCTGTTTTTT.

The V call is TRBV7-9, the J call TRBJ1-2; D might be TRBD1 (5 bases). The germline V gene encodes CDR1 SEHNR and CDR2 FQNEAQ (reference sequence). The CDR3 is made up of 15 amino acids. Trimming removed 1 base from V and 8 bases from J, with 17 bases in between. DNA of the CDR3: TGTGCCAGCAGCTTAGGGGGCCTCCTAACAGGCGGCTACACCTTC. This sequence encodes CASSLGGLLTGGYTF.

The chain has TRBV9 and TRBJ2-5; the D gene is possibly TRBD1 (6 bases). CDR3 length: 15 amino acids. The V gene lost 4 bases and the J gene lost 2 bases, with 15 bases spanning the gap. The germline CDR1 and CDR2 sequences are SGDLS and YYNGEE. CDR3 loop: CASSLGQPLQETQYF. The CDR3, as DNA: TGTGCCAGCAGCCTTGGACAGCCTCTTCAAGAGACCCAGTACTTC.

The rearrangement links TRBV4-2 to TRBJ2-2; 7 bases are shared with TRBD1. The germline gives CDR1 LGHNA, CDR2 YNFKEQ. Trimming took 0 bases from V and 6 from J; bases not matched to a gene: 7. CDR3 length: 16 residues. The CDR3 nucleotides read TGTGCCAGCAGCCAAGATTGGGACAGAGAGGCCGGGGAGCTGTTTTTT. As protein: CASSQDWDREAGELFF.

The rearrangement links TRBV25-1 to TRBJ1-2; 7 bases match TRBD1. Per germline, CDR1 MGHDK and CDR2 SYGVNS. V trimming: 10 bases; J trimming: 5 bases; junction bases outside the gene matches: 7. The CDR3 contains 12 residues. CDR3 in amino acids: CATRGTEYGYTF. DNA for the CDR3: TGTGCCACTCGCGGGACAGAATATGGCTACACCTTC.

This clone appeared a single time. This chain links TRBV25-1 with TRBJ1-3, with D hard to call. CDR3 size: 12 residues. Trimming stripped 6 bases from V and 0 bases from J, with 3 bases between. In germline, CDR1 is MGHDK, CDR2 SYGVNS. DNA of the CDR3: TGTGCCAGCAGGGCCTCTGGAAACACCATATATTTT. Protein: CASRASGNTIYF.

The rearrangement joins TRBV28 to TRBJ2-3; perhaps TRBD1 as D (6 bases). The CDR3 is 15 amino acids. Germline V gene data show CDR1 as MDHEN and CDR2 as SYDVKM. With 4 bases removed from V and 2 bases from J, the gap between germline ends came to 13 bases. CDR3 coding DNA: TGTGCCAGCAGTTCCCCGGGACAAGACACAGATACGCAGTATTTT. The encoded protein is CASSSPGQDTDTQYF.

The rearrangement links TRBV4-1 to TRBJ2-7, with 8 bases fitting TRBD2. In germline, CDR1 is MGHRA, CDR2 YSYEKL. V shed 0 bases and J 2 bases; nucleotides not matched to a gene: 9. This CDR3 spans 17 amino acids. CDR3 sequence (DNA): TGCGCCAGCAGCCAAGATCGACTAGCGATTGCCCCCTACGAGCAGTACTTC. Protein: CASSQDRLAIAPYEQYF.

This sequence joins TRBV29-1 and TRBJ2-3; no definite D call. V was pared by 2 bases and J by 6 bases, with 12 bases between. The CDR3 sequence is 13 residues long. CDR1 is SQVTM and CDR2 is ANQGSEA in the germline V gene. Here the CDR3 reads CSVEMRRLDTQYF. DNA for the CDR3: TGCAGCGTTGAAATGCGTCGTTTGGATACGCAGTATTTT.

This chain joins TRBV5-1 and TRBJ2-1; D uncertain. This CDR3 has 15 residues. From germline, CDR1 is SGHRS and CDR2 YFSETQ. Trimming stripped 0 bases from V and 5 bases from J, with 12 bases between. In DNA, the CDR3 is TGCGCCAGCAGCTTGGCATTACCTGGCCACAATGAGCAGTTCTTC. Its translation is CASSLALPGHNEQFF.

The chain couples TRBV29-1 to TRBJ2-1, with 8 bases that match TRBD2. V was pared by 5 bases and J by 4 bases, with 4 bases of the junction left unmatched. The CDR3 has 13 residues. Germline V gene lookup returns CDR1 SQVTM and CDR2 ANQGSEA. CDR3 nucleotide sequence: TGCAGCGTTTCAGCGGGGGAGTACAATGAGCAGTTCTTC. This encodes CSVSAGEYNEQFF.

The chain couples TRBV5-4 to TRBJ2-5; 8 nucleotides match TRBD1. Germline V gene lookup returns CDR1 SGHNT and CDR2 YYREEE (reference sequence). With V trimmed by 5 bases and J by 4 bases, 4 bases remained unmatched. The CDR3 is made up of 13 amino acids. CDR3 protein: CASSTQGGETQYF. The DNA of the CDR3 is TGTGCCAGCAGTACACAGGGGGGAGAGACCCAGTACTTC.

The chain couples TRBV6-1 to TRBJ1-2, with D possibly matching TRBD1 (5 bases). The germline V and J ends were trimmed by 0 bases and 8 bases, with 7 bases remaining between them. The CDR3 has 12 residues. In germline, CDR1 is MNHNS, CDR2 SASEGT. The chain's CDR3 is CASSEAQGGYTF. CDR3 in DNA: TGTGCCAGCAGTGAAGCGCAGGGAGGCTACACCTTC.

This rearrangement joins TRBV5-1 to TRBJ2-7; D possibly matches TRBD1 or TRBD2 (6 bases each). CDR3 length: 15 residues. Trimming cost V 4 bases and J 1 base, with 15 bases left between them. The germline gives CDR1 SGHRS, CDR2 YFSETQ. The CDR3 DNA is TGCGCCAGCAGCCCAGAGGGGGGTAGGTCCTACGAGCAGTACTTC. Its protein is CASSPEGGRSYEQYF.

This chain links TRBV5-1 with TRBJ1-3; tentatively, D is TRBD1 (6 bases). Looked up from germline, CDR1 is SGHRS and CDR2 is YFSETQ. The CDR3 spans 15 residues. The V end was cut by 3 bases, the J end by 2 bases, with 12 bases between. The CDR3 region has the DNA TGCGCCAGCAGCTCGAATACAGGGCCTGGAAACACCATATATTTT. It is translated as CASSSNTGPGNTIYF.

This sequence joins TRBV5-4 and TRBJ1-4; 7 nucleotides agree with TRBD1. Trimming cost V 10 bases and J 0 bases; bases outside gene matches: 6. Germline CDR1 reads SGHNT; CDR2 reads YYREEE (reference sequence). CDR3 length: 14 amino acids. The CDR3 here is CASTGPATNEKLFF. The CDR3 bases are TGTGCCTCGACAGGGCCTGCAACTAATGAAAAACTGTTTTTT.

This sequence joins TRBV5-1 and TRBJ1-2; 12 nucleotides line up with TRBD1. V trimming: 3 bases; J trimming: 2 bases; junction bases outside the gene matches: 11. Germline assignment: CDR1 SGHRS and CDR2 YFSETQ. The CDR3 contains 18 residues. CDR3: CASSSLGTGGRLNYGYTF. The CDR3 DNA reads TGCGCCAGCAGCTCACTAGGGACAGGGGGCCGGTTAAACTATGGCTACACCTTC. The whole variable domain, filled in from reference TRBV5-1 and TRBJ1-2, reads KAGVTQTPRYLIKTRGQQVTLSCSPISGHRSVSWYQQTPGQGLQFLFEYFSETQRNKGNFPGRFSGRQFSNSRSEMNVSTLELGDSALYLCASSSLGTGGRLNYGYTFGSGTRLTVV.

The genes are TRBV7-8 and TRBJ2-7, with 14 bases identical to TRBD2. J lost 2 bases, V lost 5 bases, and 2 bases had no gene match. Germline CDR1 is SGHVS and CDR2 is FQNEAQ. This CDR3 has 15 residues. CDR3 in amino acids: CASSVGLAGAYEQYF. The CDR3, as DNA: TGTGCCAGCAGCGTGGGACTAGCGGGAGCCTACGAGCAGTACTTC.